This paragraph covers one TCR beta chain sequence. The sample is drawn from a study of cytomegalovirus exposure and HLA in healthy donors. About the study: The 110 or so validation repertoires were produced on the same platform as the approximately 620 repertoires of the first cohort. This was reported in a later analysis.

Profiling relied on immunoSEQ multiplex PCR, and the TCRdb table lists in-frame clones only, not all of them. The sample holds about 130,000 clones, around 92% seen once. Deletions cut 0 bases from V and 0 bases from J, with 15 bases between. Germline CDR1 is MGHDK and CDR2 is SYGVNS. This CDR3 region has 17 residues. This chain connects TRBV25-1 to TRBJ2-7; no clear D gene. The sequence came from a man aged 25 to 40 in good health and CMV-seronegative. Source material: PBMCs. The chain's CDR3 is CASSEYDPDNPSYEQYF. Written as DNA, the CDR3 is TGTGCCAGCAGTGAATACGATCCAGACAACCCCTCCTACGAGCAGTACTTC.